A single sample is the source of the 25 T cell receptor beta chains below, sequenced in a study of shared clonotypes between healthy human individuals. Positively selected for CCR7, the CD45RO-negative cells used as naive CD8 cells excluded terminally differentiated effector memory CD45RA+ cells. TCRdb's copy holds only in-frame clones and misses some; the assay was immunoSEQ multiplex PCR. Altogether around 2.1 million clones are present, around 93% being singletons, with the ten largest covering 1.5% to 2%. Material: naive CD8+ T cells from PBMCs. Receptors were obtained from a man between 18 and 35 years old in good health. Some clones in this sample may be carry-over from other donors' samples.

The gene calls are TRBV28 and TRBJ1-5, with D possibly being TRBD1 (5 bases). The CDR3 is 14 amino acids. The germline gives CDR1 MDHEN, CDR2 SYDVKM. Between the trimmed V and J ends, which lost 2 bases and 10 bases, there was a span of 15 bases. CDR3 bases: TGTGCCAGCAGTTTAAGGACGTATGGGGGACCCCAGCATTTT. Residues: CASSLRTYGGPQHF.

The chain uses TRBV6-5 and TRBJ2-5; TRBD2 matches at 7 bases. Trimming took 4 bases from V and 5 from J; bases not matched to a gene: 10. In germline, CDR1 is MNHEY, CDR2 SVGAGI. The CDR3 covers 15 residues. For the CDR3, the DNA is TGTGCCAGCAGTTGGGCTGAATCCGGGGGGGAGACCCAGTACTTC. Its protein is CASSWAESGGETQYF.

The chain carries TRBV4-1 and TRBJ2-5; 8 positions agree with TRBD2. The J segment lost 9 bases and the V segment lost 1 base, leaving 13 bases of the junction unmatched. Per the germline V gene, CDR1 is MGHRA and CDR2 is YSYEKL. The length of the CDR3 is 16 residues. CDR3 region: CASSQVGGGSRLAQYF. Here the CDR3 DNA reads TGCGCCAGCAGCCAAGTTGGCGGGGGGTCACGGTTGGCCCAGTACTTC.

The rearrangement joins TRBV28 to TRBJ1-5; D is uncertain. Trimming removed 5 bases from V and 0 bases from J, with 8 bases in between. The CDR3 loop spans 14 amino acids. Per germline, CDR1 MDHEN and CDR2 SYDVKM. The CDR3 reads CASSLSLSNQPQHF. CDR3 nucleotides: TGTGCCAGCAGTCTCTCCCTTAGCAATCAGCCCCAGCATTTT.

Written as DNA, the CDR3 is TGTGCCAGCAAAGGGAGTGTCGCCTACAATGAGCAGTTCTTC. Protein sequence: CASKGSVAYNEQFF. The rearrangement uses TRBV2 and TRBJ2-1, with D perhaps TRBD2 (5 bases). The CDR3 totals 14 residues. Germline lookup yields CDR1 SNHLY and CDR2 FYNNEI. V lost 7 bases and J lost 2, with 12 bases in between.

CDR3 region: CASSLRGASTNEKLFF. The CDR3 nucleotides are TGTGCCAGCAGCTTGAGGGGGGCCTCAACTAATGAAAAACTGTTTTTT. The chain is built from TRBV7-2 and TRBJ1-4; D perhaps matches TRBD1 (6 bases). The V gene lost 3 bases and the J gene lost 0 bases, with 11 bases spanning the gap. Germline CDR1 and CDR2: SGHTA and FQGNSA. The CDR3 sequence is 16 residues long.

The rearrangement uses TRBV7-9 and TRBJ2-2; D possibly corresponds to TRBD2 (6 bases). The V gene's germline CDR1 is SEHNR and CDR2 FQNEAQ (reference sequence). The CDR3 is made up of 12 amino acids. The V end was cut by 7 bases, the J end by 6 bases, with 9 bases between. The CDR3 protein is CASTAGSGELFF. The CDR3 coding sequence is TGTGCCAGCACCGCGGGGTCCGGGGAGCTGTTTTTT. Full variable domain (rest looked up from reference TRBV7-9 and TRBJ2-2): DTGVSQNPRHKITKRGQNVTFRCDPISEHNRLYWYRQTLGQGPEFLTYFQNEAQLEKSRLLSDRFSAERPKGSFSTLEIQRTEQGDSAMYLCASTAGSGELFFGEGSRLTVL.

This chain links TRBV7-3 with TRBJ2-1; TRBD2 agrees at 8 bases. V was clipped by 2 bases and J by 4 bases; unmatched bases: 7. This CDR3 is built from 16 residues. Per germline, CDR1 SGHTA and CDR2 FQGTGA. As DNA, the CDR3 is TGTGCCAGCAGCTTAGACCTAGCGGGTGCATACAATGAGCAGTTCTTC. Its protein is CASSLDLAGAYNEQFF.

For this clone: Other DNA variants within this sample encode the same CDR3. The rearrangement links TRBV9 to TRBJ2-3; TRBD2 matches at 7 bases. In germline, CDR1 is SGDLS, CDR2 YYNGEE. This CDR3 contains 16 residues. After removal of 0 bases from V and 3 bases from J, the junction contained 7 bases not matched to a gene. The CDR3 sequence is CASSVGGGSLTDTQYF. The CDR3 DNA reads TGTGCCAGCAGCGTAGGGGGCGGGAGCCTAACAGATACGCAGTATTTT. The full variable domain, rest sourced from reference TRBV9 and TRBJ2-3, is DSGVTQTPKHLITATGQRVTLRCSPRSGDLSVYWYQQSLDQGLQFLIQYYNGEERAKGNILERFSAQQFPDLHSELNLSSLELGDSALYFCASSVGGGSLTDTQYFGPGTRLTVL.

The chain recombines TRBV7-9 with TRBJ2-5; 10 bases agree with TRBD1. The CDR3 covers 15 residues. The germline V gene encodes CDR1 SEHNR and CDR2 FQNEAQ (reference sequence). V lost 3 bases to trimming and J lost 3 bases; unmatched junction nucleotides: 4. The CDR3 sequence: CASSFPGQGKETQYF. CDR3 bases: TGTGCCAGCAGCTTTCCGGGACAGGGGAAAGAGACCCAGTACTTC.

The rearrangement joins TRBV6-5 to TRBJ2-1; 7 bases are a match to TRBD2. The germline gives CDR1 MNHEY, CDR2 SVGAGI. Trimming cost V 0 bases and J 9 bases; bases outside gene matches: 5. The CDR3 consists of 14 residues. The CDR3 nucleotides are TGTGCCAGCAGTTACTCGGGAGGGAGTTCTGAGCAGTTCTTC. It encodes CASSYSGGSSEQFF.

This clone has just one count. The J gene is TRBJ2-4, the V gene TRBV2; D is possibly TRBD1 (6 bases). The CDR3 loop spans 16 amino acids. CDR1 and CDR2 (germline): SNHLY, FYNNEI. Trimming stripped 3 bases from V and 0 bases from J, with 12 bases between. The CDR3 DNA reads as TGTGCCAGCAGTGATGGGGGCATTCTAGCCAAAAACATTCAGTACTTC. It is translated as CASSDGGILAKNIQYF.

A remark on this clone: The same CDR3 can be traced to other DNA sequences in this sample. This chain connects TRBV5-4 to TRBJ1-1, with D hard to call. V lost 1 base and J 0 bases, leaving 7 bases between the germline ends. Germline V gene lookup returns CDR1 SGHNT and CDR2 YYREEE (reference sequence). This CDR3 is 14 amino acids long. This CDR3 is CASSLRGVNTEAFF. DNA of the CDR3: TGTGCCAGCAGCTTGCGGGGAGTGAACACTGAAGCTTTCTTT.

The CDR3 DNA is TGCGCCAGCAGCTTAGCGGGGCAGGGGAAGTTATCTGGATCGCGAGCTTTCTTT. It yields the protein CASSLAGQGKLSGSRAFF. The J gene is TRBJ1-1, the V gene TRBV5-1; a weak D match, TRBD1 (6 bases). CDR1 and CDR2 from the germline V gene are SGHRS and YFSETQ. The CDR3 has 18 amino acids. Between the trimmed V and J ends, which lost 2 bases and 10 bases, there was a span of 30 bases.

This clone occurred once. This chain uses TRBV11-1 with TRBJ2-1; D is undetermined. This CDR3 region has 13 residues. The germline V gene encodes CDR1 SGHAT and CDR2 FQDESV (reference sequence). Deletions cut 2 bases from V and 5 bases from J, with 7 bases between. This chain's CDR3 is CASSLNANNEQFF. For the CDR3, the DNA is TGTGCCAGCAGCTTAAACGCCAACAATGAGCAGTTCTTC.

This rearrangement joins TRBV27 to TRBJ1-2, with 9 bases matching TRBD1. J was trimmed by 4 bases and V by 6 bases; bases with no gene match: 12. CDR1 and CDR2 (germline): MNHEY, SMNVEV (reference sequence). This CDR3 is built from 16 residues. This CDR3 is CASRIQTGTGTYGYTF. The CDR3 DNA reads TGTGCCAGCAGAATACAGACCGGGACAGGGACCTATGGCTACACCTTC.

The genes are TRBV2 and TRBJ1-1; 7 positions agree with TRBD1. The CDR3 has 15 residues. The V and J ends lost 5 bases and 1 base, in that order; junction bases with no gene match: 7. Looked up from germline, CDR1 is SNHLY and CDR2 is FYNNEI. The CDR3 bases are TGTGCCAGCAGTCAGGGGGGCTACCGGAACACTGAAGCTTTCTTT. It specifies CASSQGGYRNTEAFF.

CDR3 DNA sequence: TGCAGCGCGCAGGGGGACAGGGGCTACGAGCAGTACTTC. Translated: CSAQGDRGYEQYF. The genes are TRBV29-1 and TRBJ2-7, with 10 bases fitting TRBD1. Germline V CDR1 and CDR2: SQVTM, ANQGSEA. The CDR3 sequence is 13 residues long. V shed 7 bases and J 3 bases; nucleotides not matched to a gene: 6.

This clone has just one count. The chain has TRBV4-3 and TRBJ2-2; 10 bases line up with TRBD1. CDR3 length: 17 amino acids. Trimming at V came to 0 bases and at J to 3 bases, leaving 4 bases not matched to a gene. The V gene's germline CDR1 is LGHNA and CDR2 YSLEER. CDR3 residues: CASSQDMGQGYTGELFF. Written as DNA, the CDR3 is TGCGCCAGCAGCCAAGATATGGGACAGGGGTACACCGGGGAGCTGTTTTTT.

With regard to this clone: In the same sample, other DNA sequences code for this CDR3. The gene calls are TRBV28 and TRBJ2-7; D uncertain. From germline, CDR1 is MDHEN and CDR2 SYDVKM. Trimming removed 6 bases from V and 2 bases from J, with 8 bases in between. CDR3 length: 12 amino acids. Here the CDR3 reads CASSFPTYEQYF. In nucleotides, the CDR3 is TGTGCCAGCAGCTTCCCTACCTACGAGCAGTACTTC. The complete variable domain, with remaining parts taken from reference TRBV28 and TRBJ2-7, reads DVKVTQSSRYLVKRTGEKVFLECVQDMDHENMFWYRQDPGLGLRLIYFSYDVKMKEKGDIPEGYSVSREKKERFSLILESASTNQTSMYLCASSFPTYEQYFGPGTRLTVT.

The gene calls are TRBV5-1 and TRBJ2-7, with TRBD1 identical over 8 bases. The J segment lost 3 bases and the V segment lost 3 bases, leaving 8 bases of the junction unmatched. CDR1 SGHRS and CDR2 YFSETQ come from the germline V gene. The CDR3 length is 15 residues. The CDR3: CASSWGTGRLYEQYF. In nucleotides, the CDR3 is TGCGCCAGCAGCTGGGGGACAGGAAGACTCTACGAGCAGTACTTC.

The chain links TRBV28 to TRBJ1-5; D not certain. Germline V CDR1 and CDR2: MDHEN, SYDVKM. The CDR3 length is 14 residues. V lost 2 bases, J lost 3 bases, and 8 bases lay in between. The CDR3 spells CASSLVLTNQPQHF. CDR3 bases: TGTGCCAGCAGTTTAGTCTTGACCAATCAGCCCCAGCATTTT.

The V gene is TRBV5-1, the J gene TRBJ2-7; TRBD1 agrees at 7 bases. The V segment lost 2 bases and the J segment 2 bases; nucleotides outside the gene matches: 7. CDR3 length: 15 residues. The V gene's germline CDR1 is SGHRS and CDR2 YFSETQ. DNA of the CDR3: TGCGCCAGCAGCTTATTGACAGGGCTCCCCTACGAGCAGTACTTC. This sequence encodes CASSLLTGLPYEQYF.

The gene calls are TRBV11-1 and TRBJ2-3; D is possibly TRBD1 (5 bases). Trimming pared 2 bases from V and 0 bases from J, leaving 12 bases between. Germline V gene sequence: CDR1 SGHAT, CDR2 FQDESV (reference sequence). The CDR3 consists of 16 residues. The DNA of the CDR3 is TGTGCCAGCAGCTTATCATCAGGGAAGAGCACAGATACGCAGTATTTT. It translates to CASSLSSGKSTDTQYF. Supplemented by reference TRBV11-1 and TRBJ2-3, the full variable domain reads EAEVAQSPRYKITEKSQAVAFWCDPISGHATLYWYRQILGQGPELLVQFQDESVVDDSQLPKDRFSAERLKGVDSTLKIQPAELGDSAMYLCASSLSSGKSTDTQYFGPGTRLTVL.

The chain is built from TRBV15 and TRBJ2-7; a weak D match, TRBD2 (6 bases). Germline V gene lookup returns CDR1 LNHNV and CDR2 YYDKDF (reference sequence). The CDR3 has 15 amino acids. V was cut by 3 bases and J by 0 bases, with 12 bases left in between. CDR3 sequence: CATSRSEEGSYEQYF. In DNA, the CDR3 is TGTGCCACCAGCAGGTCGGAGGAGGGCTCCTACGAGCAGTACTTC.